The 28 T cell receptor beta chains presented below share a single source sample, sequenced in a study of blood T cell repertoires in COVID-19. Produced via immunoSEQ multiplex PCR; TCRdb's table is partial and in-frame only. Of around 320,000 clones in the sample, 90% were seen once. The specimen sequenced was PBMCs or T cells enriched from blood (not recorded which). These receptors were collected from a woman aged 30 to 39 who had been exposed to COVID-19.

The V gene is TRBV18, the J gene TRBJ2-1, with 7 bases matching TRBD1. Germline V gives CDR1 KGHSH, CDR2 LQKENI. J lost 6 bases, V lost 1 base, and 6 bases had no gene match. This CDR3 has 15 residues. DNA for the CDR3: TGTGCCAGCTCACCACGACAGGGAGTGTCCAATGAGCAGTTCTTC. Residues: CASSPRQGVSNEQFF.

The chain uses TRBV19 and TRBJ2-2; the match to TRBD1 covers 7 bases. Germline V CDR1 and CDR2: LNHDA, SQIVND (reference sequence). The junction had 5 bases not matched to a gene; V was cut back by 6 bases and J by 13 bases. This CDR3 spans 11 amino acids. CDR3 sequence reads: CASRNRGGLFF. In DNA, the CDR3 is TGTGCCAGTAGAAACAGGGGTGGGCTGTTTTTT.

The chain is built from TRBV6-1 and TRBJ2-7; 7 nucleotides match TRBD1. This CDR3 region has 14 residues. The germline V gene encodes CDR1 MNHNS and CDR2 SASEGT. V gave up 2 bases and J gave up 6 bases; unmatched junction bases: 7. CDR3 DNA: TGTGCCAGCAGTGAAACAAGGGGGCCGGGCGAGCAGTACTTC. Its translation: CASSETRGPGEQYF.

This rearrangement joins TRBV4-1 to TRBJ2-7, with D maybe TRBD2 (5 bases). V was trimmed by 4 bases and J by 6 bases, leaving 13 bases between them. CDR1 and CDR2 (germline): MGHRA, YSYEKL. This CDR3 is built from 13 residues. The CDR3 is CASSPRDEGEQYF. Here the CDR3 DNA reads TGCGCCAGCAGCCCCCGGGATGAGGGCGAGCAGTACTTC.

The rearrangement joins TRBV19 to TRBJ2-2; 11 bases fit TRBD2. Germline V gene sequence: CDR1 LNHDA, CDR2 SQIVND (reference sequence). The CDR3 covers 16 residues. Trimming removed 3 bases from V and 7 bases from J; junction bases left unmatched: 7. DNA of the CDR3: TGTGCCAGTAGTATCCCAACTAGCGGGGGCGTCGGGGAGCTGTTTTTT. Translation: CASSIPTSGGVGELFF.

The chain is built from TRBV7-9 and TRBJ1-3; D not resolved. Looked up from germline, CDR1 is SEHNR and CDR2 is FQNEAQ (reference sequence). Trimming shortened V by 1 base and J by 0 bases, and 4 bases separated the two germline ends. The CDR3 runs 14 residues. Here the CDR3 DNA reads TGTGCCAGCAGCTTAGACAGCTCTGGAAACACCATATATTTT. It translates to CASSLDSSGNTIYF.

This clone was observed a single time. The chain couples TRBV10-3 to TRBJ1-3, with D unresolved. Trimming left V 10 bases short and J 4 bases short, with 8 bases between. The CDR3 consists of 11 residues. Germline assignment: CDR1 ENHRY and CDR2 SYGVKD. CDR3: CASAPGNTIYF. CDR3 nucleotides: TGTGCCAGCGCTCCCGGAAACACCATATATTTT.

V is TRBV5-1 and J is TRBJ2-7; 8 bases are a match to TRBD1. CDR1 and CDR2 from the germline V gene are SGHRS and YFSETQ. CDR3 size: 15 residues. V trimming: 4 bases; J trimming: 0 bases; junction bases outside the gene matches: 6. CDR3 sequence: CASSARQGISYEQYF. The CDR3 nucleotides read TGCGCCAGCAGCGCCCGACAGGGGATCTCCTACGAGCAGTACTTC.

The V gene is TRBV19, the J gene TRBJ1-5; D gene unclear. V lost 2 bases and J 3 bases, leaving 8 bases between the germline ends. CDR1 and CDR2 from the germline V gene are LNHDA and SQIVND (reference sequence). This CDR3 contains 14 residues. The CDR3 nucleotides read TGTGCCAGTAGTATAAGACTGATCAATCAGCCCCAGCATTTT. It is translated as CASSIRLINQPQHF.

This clone is a singleton in its sample. CDR3 nucleotide sequence: TGTGCCAGCTCACGCAACAGGGACCCTGGCTACACCTTC. Translation: CASSRNRDPGYTF. This chain uses TRBV18 with TRBJ1-2; D might be TRBD1 (6 bases). V gave up 4 bases and J gave up 7 bases, with 13 bases separating them. The length of the CDR3 is 13 residues. The germline V gene encodes CDR1 KGHSH and CDR2 LQKENI.

The chain recombines TRBV19 with TRBJ2-7; TRBD2 is a possible D gene (5 bases). The ends were cut back, 4 bases at V and 3 bases at J, with 13 bases in the middle. From germline, CDR1 is LNHDA and CDR2 SQIVND (reference sequence). The CDR3 sequence is 14 residues long. Here the CDR3 DNA reads TGTGCCAGTAGTACCAGGCGGGCCGGCTACGAGCAGTACTTC. Residues: CASSTRRAGYEQYF.

This chain joins TRBV19 and TRBJ1-5, with D possibly TRBD1 on 6 matching bases. Germline-derived CDR1 and CDR2 are LNHDA and SQIVND (reference sequence). The CDR3 extends over 15 amino acids. V lost 6 bases to trimming and J lost 2 bases, with 14 bases between them. CDR3 in amino acids: CASRSQGIGNQPQHF. The CDR3 DNA sequence: TGTGCCAGTAGGTCCCAGGGGATCGGCAATCAGCCCCAGCATTTT.

This clone was seen only once. The rearrangement uses TRBV5-6 and TRBJ1-4; D possibly corresponds to TRBD1 (6 bases). From germline, CDR1 is SGHDT and CDR2 YYEEEE. The CDR3 is 14 residues long. The V and J ends lost 3 bases and 7 bases respectively, with 13 bases between them. CDR3 in amino acids: CASSYRASGEKLFF. In nucleotides, the CDR3 is TGTGCCAGCAGCTACAGGGCGTCAGGTGAAAAACTGTTTTTT.

The V gene is TRBV7-9, the J gene TRBJ2-7, with a weak D call TRBD1 (6 bases). CDR1 is SEHNR and CDR2 is FQNEAQ in the germline V gene (reference sequence). V was trimmed by 4 bases and J by 5 bases, leaving 15 bases between them. CDR3 length equals 14 residues. The CDR3 sequence: CASSYPPRGDEQYF. CDR3 nucleotide sequence: TGTGCCAGCAGCTACCCCCCCAGGGGCGACGAGCAGTACTTC.

The chain links TRBV21-1 to TRBJ1-2; TRBD1, the D gene given by the table, was not confirmed from the DNA. TRBV21-1 represents a pseudogene. This CDR3 has 18 amino acids. The CDR3 DNA reads as TGTGCCAGCAGCAAAAGAGGGACAGGGGGAAGGGTTAACTATGGCTACACCTTC. Translation gives CASSKRGTGGRVNYGYTF.

This chain joins TRBV6-5 and TRBJ1-1, with a weak D call TRBD1 (5 bases). Germline lookup yields CDR1 MNHEY and CDR2 SVGAGI. The length of the CDR3 is 14 residues. Trimming shortened V by 6 bases and J by 5 bases, and 16 bases separated the two germline ends. This CDR3 is CASRAAPRGTEAFF. For the CDR3, the DNA is TGTGCCAGCAGAGCGGCCCCCCGGGGGACTGAAGCTTTCTTT.

The chain joins TRBV18 to TRBJ2-3; D not resolved. The CDR3 is 14 amino acids. Trimming took off 2 bases at V and 1 base at J, with 7 bases between the two ends. Per the germline V gene, CDR1 is KGHSH and CDR2 is LQKENI. Here the CDR3 reads CASSPTLGTDTQYF. CDR3 bases: TGTGCCAGCTCACCAACTTTAGGCACAGATACGCAGTATTTT.

This chain joins TRBV4-3 and TRBJ1-1; 7 bases fit TRBD1. The CDR3 is made up of 13 amino acids. Germline-derived CDR1 and CDR2 are LGHNA and YSLEER. V shed 0 bases, J shed 7 bases, and the junction held 2 bases outside the gene matches. Here the CDR3 DNA reads TGCGCCAGCAGCCAAGACAGGGGGGTTGAAGCTTTCTTT. Amino acids: CASSQDRGVEAFF.

This chain links TRBV7-2 with TRBJ1-6, with unresolved D. Germline CDR1 is SGHTA and CDR2 is FQGNSA. This CDR3 region has 18 residues. Trimming cost V 2 bases and J 4 bases, with 18 bases left between them. The CDR3 spells CASSLKPRGYSYNSPLHF. In nucleotides, the CDR3 is TGTGCCAGCAGCTTAAAGCCTCGGGGATATTCGTATAATTCACCCCTCCACTTT.

With regard to this clone: This sample also contains other DNA sequences that code for the same CDR3. The DNA for the CDR3 is TGTGCCAGCAGTTCCCAGGGAGGGACTGAAGCTTTCTTT. It translates to CASSSQGGTEAFF. The rearrangement joins TRBV7-9 to TRBJ1-1; TRBD1 might be the D (5 bases). Between the trimmed V and J ends, which lost 6 bases and 5 bases, there was a span of 13 bases. CDR3 length: 13 residues. Germline V CDR1 and CDR2: SEHNR, FQNEAQ (reference sequence).

This chain connects TRBV6-5 to TRBJ1-2; D ambiguous. The V and J ends lost 2 bases and 2 bases respectively, with 6 bases between them. Germline CDR1 and CDR2: MNHEY and SVGAGI. The CDR3 is 13 residues long. CDR3 amino acids: CASSYRVNYGYTF. CDR3 coding DNA: TGTGCCAGCAGTTACCGAGTCAACTATGGCTACACCTTC.

This CDR3 is CASRGTGAGETQYF. In DNA form, the CDR3 reads TGTGCCAGCAGGGGGACAGGGGCTGGAGAGACCCAGTACTTC. The chain is built from TRBV27 and TRBJ2-5; 10 nucleotides line up with TRBD1. The V segment lost 6 bases and the J segment 4 bases; nucleotides outside the gene matches: 5. CDR1 and CDR2 (germline): MNHEY, SMNVEV (reference sequence). The CDR3 length is 14 residues.

The chain uses TRBV27 and TRBJ2-7; D is undetermined. The CDR3 is made up of 15 amino acids. Germline V gene lookup returns CDR1 MNHEY and CDR2 SMNVEV (reference sequence). V was trimmed by 2 bases and J by 2 bases, leaving 13 bases between them. The CDR3: CASSLGLGPAYEQYF. In nucleotides, the CDR3 is TGTGCCAGCAGTTTAGGTTTGGGCCCCGCCTACGAGCAGTACTTC.

This clone has only a few counts. This chain links TRBV13 with TRBJ1-1; D is perhaps TRBD1 (6 bases). V shed 9 bases and J shed 0 bases, with 17 bases lying between them. CDR1 and CDR2 from the germline V gene are PRHDT and FYEKMQ (reference sequence). The CDR3 has 15 residues. CDR3 residues: CASLINRDMNTEAFF. The CDR3 DNA sequence: TGTGCCAGTCTCATAAACAGGGATATGAACACTGAAGCTTTCTTT. The full variable domain, completed using reference TRBV13 and TRBJ1-1, is AAGVIQSPRHLIKEKRETATLKCYPIPRHDTVYWYQQGPGQDPQFLISFYEKMQSDKGSIPDRFSAQQFSDYHSELNMSSLELGDSALYFCASLINRDMNTEAFFGQGTRLTVV.

The genes are TRBV18 and TRBJ1-4; 7 nucleotides agree with TRBD1. J lost 4 bases, V lost 9 bases, and 11 bases had no gene match. This CDR3 has 15 residues. CDR1 KGHSH and CDR2 LQKENI come from the germline V gene. The CDR3 coding sequence is TGTGCCAGTCAACCTCGGACAGGAAATAATGAAAAACTGTTTTTT. Residues: CASQPRTGNNEKLFF.

The V call is TRBV4-3, the J call TRBJ1-4; D not certain. The CDR3 covers 18 residues. Trimming cost V 4 bases and J 0 bases, with 18 bases left between them. Germline V gene sequence: CDR1 LGHNA, CDR2 YSLEER. The CDR3 region is CASSRGAFGSATNEKLFF. The CDR3 DNA sequence: TGCGCCAGCAGCCGGGGAGCTTTCGGGAGCGCAACTAATGAAAAACTGTTTTTT.

The chain's CDR3 is CAISSLRREANGYTF. CDR3 nucleotides: TGTGCCATCAGCTCCCTGAGGCGGGAGGCGAATGGCTACACCTTC. This chain joins TRBV10-3 and TRBJ1-2; no firm D call. The germline gives CDR1 ENHRY, CDR2 SYGVKD. The CDR3 has 15 residues. The germline V and J ends were trimmed by 6 bases and 6 bases, with 20 bases remaining between them.

V gene TRBV9 combines with J gene TRBJ2-1; 8 nucleotides agree with TRBD1. There are 16 residues in the CDR3. V shed 4 bases and J 9 bases; nucleotides not matched to a gene: 15. CDR1 and CDR2 from the germline V gene are SGDLS and YYNGEE. The CDR3 reads CASSLRLGTGAIEQFF. CDR3 coding DNA: TGTGCCAGCAGCCTACGACTTGGGACAGGAGCAATTGAGCAGTTCTTC.